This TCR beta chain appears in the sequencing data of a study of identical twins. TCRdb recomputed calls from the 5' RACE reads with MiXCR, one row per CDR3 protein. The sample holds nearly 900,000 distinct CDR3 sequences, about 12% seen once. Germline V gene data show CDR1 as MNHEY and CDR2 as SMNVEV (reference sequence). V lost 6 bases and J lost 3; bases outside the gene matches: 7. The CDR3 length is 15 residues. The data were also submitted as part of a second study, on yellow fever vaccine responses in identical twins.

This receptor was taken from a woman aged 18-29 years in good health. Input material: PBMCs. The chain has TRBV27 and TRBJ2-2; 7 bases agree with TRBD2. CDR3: CASSWGGVDTGELFF. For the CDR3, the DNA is TGTGCCAGCAGCTGGGGGGGGGTCGACACCGGGGAGCTGTTTTTT.